This entry concerns a single T cell receptor beta chain. CDR3 size: 18 residues. Looked up from germline, CDR1 is LGHDT and CDR2 is YNNKEL (reference sequence). V gave up 4 bases and J gave up 1 base, with 20 bases separating them. Cohort allocation depended upon clinical history that participants reported. This entry comes from a study of blood T cell repertoires in COVID-19. Here immunoSEQ multiplex PCR was the method, and the copy in TCRdb shows in-frame clones only, minus some. The repertoire holds 200,000 to 250,000 clones, roughly 80% seen once, with 4.5% to 5% in the top ten. Sequenced sample: PBMCs or T cells enriched from blood (not recorded which). This TCR came from a woman between 50 and 59 years old who had been exposed to COVID-19. The chain carries TRBV3-1 (or the pseudogene TRBV3-2) and TRBJ1-3, with D maybe TRBD1 (6 bases). The CDR3 sequence: CASSPRAGRGPSGNTIYF. As DNA, the CDR3 is TGTGCCAGCAGCCCGCGGGCAGGCAGGGGACCTTCTGGAAACACCATATATTTT.